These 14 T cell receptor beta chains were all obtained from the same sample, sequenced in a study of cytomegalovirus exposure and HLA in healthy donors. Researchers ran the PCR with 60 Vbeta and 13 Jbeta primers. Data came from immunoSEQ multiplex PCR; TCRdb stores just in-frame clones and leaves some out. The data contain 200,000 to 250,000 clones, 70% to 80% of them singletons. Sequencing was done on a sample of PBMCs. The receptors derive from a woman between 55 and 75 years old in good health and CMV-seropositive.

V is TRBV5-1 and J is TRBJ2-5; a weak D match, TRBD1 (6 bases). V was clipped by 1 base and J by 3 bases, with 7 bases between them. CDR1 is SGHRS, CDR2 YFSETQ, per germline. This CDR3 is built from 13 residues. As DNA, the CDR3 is TGCGCCAGCAGCTTGACAGGGAAAGAGACCCAGTACTTC. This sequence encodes CASSLTGKETQYF.

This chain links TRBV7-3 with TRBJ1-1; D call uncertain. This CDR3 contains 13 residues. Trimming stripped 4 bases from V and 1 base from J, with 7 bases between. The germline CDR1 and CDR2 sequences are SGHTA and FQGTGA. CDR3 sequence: CASSWTGNTEAFF. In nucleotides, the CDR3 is TGTGCCAGCAGCTGGACTGGGAACACTGAAGCTTTCTTT. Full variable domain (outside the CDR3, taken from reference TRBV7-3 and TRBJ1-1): GAGVSQTPSNKVTEKGKYVELRCDPISGHTALYWYRQSLGQGPEFLIYFQGTGAADDSGLPNDRFFAVRPEGSVSTLKIQRTERGDSAVYLCASSWTGNTEAFFGQGTRLTVV.

The CDR3 DNA reads as TGTGCCAGCGGGGTGGGGAGTAGCAATCAGCCCCAGCATTTT. Residues: CASGVGSSNQPQHF. The rearrangement links TRBV2 to TRBJ1-5; D remains ambiguous. The V and J ends lost 8 bases and 0 bases respectively, with 11 bases between them. The CDR3 totals 14 residues. Germline V gene data show CDR1 as SNHLY and CDR2 as FYNNEI.

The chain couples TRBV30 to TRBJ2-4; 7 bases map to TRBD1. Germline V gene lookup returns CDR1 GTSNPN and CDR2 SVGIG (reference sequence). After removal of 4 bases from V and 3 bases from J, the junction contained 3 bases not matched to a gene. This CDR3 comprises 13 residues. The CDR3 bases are TGTGCCTGGAAGGGGGCGGACAAAAACATTCAGTACTTC. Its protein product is CAWKGADKNIQYF.

For the CDR3, the DNA is TGTGCCAGCAGTTTTCTGGGATCTCGGGGTGGCTACACCTTC. Encoded protein: CASSFLGSRGGYTF. The chain combines TRBV28 with TRBJ1-2, with D uncertain. The CDR3 is 14 amino acids. Germline V gene lookup returns CDR1 MDHEN and CDR2 SYDVKM. Trimming shortened V by 3 bases and J by 7 bases, and 15 bases separated the two germline ends.

CDR3 in DNA: TGTGCCATCAGTGGCAGGGCGGGGGCCGGGGAGCTGTTTTTT. It specifies CAISGRAGAGELFF. This chain links TRBV10-3 with TRBJ2-2, with 7 nucleotides matching TRBD2. Unmatched junction bases numbered 5, after V lost 4 bases and J lost 6 bases. Per germline, CDR1 ENHRY and CDR2 SYGVKD. The CDR3 runs to 14 residues.

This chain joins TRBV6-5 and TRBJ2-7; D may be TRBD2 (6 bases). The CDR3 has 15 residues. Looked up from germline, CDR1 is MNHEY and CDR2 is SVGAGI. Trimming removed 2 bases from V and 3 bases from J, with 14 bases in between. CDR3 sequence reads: CASSYGGQGGYEQYF. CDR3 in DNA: TGTGCCAGCAGTTACGGGGGTCAGGGAGGCTACGAGCAGTACTTC.

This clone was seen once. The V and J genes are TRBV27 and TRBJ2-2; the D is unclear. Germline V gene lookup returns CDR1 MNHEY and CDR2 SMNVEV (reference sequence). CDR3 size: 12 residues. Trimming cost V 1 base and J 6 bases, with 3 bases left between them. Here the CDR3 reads CASSLFSGELFF. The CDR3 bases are TGTGCCAGCAGTTTATTCTCCGGGGAGCTGTTTTTT.

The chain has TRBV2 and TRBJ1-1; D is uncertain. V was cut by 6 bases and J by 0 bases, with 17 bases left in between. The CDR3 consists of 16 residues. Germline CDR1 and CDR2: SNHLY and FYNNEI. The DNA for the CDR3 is TGTGCCAGCAGCTTAGCCGGGATTACAATGAACACTGAAGCTTTCTTT. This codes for CASSLAGITMNTEAFF.

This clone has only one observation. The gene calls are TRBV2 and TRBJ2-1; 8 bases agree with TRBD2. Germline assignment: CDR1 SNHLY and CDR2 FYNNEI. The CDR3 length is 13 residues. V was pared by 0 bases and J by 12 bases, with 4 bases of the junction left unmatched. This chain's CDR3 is CASSEAPGTRQFF. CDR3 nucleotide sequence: TGTGCCAGCAGTGAAGCACCCGGGACTAGGCAGTTCTTC.

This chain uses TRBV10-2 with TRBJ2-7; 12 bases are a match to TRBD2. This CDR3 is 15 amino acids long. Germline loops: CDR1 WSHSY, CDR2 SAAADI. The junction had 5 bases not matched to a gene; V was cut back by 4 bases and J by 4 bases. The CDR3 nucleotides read TGCGCCAGCAGTGCGGGACTAGCGGGTTATTACGAGCAGTACTTC. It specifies CASSAGLAGYYEQYF.

The CDR3, as DNA: TGTGCCTGGAGTGTATTGCGTGGCTACACCTTC. Protein sequence: CAWSVLRGYTF. The chain combines TRBV30 with TRBJ1-2; D unclear. The V end lost 0 bases, the J end lost 7 bases, and 6 bases lay between the germline ends. The CDR3 has 11 amino acids. Germline CDR1 reads GTSNPN; CDR2 reads SVGIG (reference sequence).

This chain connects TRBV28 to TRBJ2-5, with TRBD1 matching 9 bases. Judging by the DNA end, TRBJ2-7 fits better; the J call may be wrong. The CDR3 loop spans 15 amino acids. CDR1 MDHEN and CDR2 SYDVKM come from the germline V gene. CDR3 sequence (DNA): TGTGCCTCCCTACCCGGGACAGGGACTTCCTACGAGCAGTACTTC. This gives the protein CASLPGTGTSYEQYF.

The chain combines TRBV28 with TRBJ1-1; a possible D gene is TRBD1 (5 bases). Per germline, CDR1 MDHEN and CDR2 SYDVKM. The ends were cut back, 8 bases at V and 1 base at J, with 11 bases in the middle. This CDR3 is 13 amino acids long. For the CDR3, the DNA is TGTGCCAGCCAAGGGGCGGAGAACACTGAAGCTTTCTTT. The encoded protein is CASQGAENTEAFF. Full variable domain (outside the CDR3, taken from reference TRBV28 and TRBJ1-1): DVKVTQSSRYLVKRTGEKVFLECVQDMDHENMFWYRQDPGLGLRLIYFSYDVKMKEKGDIPEGYSVSREKKERFSLILESASTNQTSMYLCASQGAENTEAFFGQGTRLTVV.